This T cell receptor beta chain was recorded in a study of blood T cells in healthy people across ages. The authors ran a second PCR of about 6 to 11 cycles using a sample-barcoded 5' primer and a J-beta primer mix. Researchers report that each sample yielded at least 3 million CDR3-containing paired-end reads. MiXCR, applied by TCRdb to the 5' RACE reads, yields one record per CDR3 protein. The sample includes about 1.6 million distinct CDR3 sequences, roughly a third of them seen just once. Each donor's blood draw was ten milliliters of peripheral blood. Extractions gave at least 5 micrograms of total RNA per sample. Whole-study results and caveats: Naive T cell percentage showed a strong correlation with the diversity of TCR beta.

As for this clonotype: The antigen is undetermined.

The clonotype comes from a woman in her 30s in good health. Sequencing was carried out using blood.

CDR3 region: CASSDLDSYQETQYF. The CDR3 DNA is TGTGCCAGCAGTGACCTAGACTCGTACCAAGAGACCCAGTACTTC. This chain connects TRBV6-1 to TRBJ2-5; D is undetermined. The V gene's germline CDR1 is MNHNS and CDR2 SASEGT. This CDR3 is 15 amino acids long. V dropped 3 bases and J dropped 0 bases, with 11 bases sitting between them.